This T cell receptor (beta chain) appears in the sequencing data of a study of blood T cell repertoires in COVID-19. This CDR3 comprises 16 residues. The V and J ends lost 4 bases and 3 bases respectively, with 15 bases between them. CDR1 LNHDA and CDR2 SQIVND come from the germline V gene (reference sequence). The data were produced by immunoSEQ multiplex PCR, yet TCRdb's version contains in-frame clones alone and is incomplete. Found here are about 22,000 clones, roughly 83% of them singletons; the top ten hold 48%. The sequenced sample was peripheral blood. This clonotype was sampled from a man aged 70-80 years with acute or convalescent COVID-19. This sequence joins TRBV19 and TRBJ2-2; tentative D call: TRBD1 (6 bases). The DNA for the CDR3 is TGTGCCAGTAGTACTGACAGGCCCGAGGACACCGGGGAGCTGTTTTTT. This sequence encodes CASSTDRPEDTGELFF.